This TCR beta chain was identified in a study of blood T cell repertoires in COVID-19 (dated by TCRdb to 2018 to 2021). With respect to the entire study: Samples from collaborators originated in the United States, Italy and Spain and spanned both the acute and convalescent phases of COVID-19. The prospective study material was composed of cDNA or gDNA derived from T cells, B-cell-depleted T cells, or PBMCs. The dataset comprised deeply sampled blood TCRbeta repertoires from subjects exposed to, actively infected with, or recovered from COVID-19. The repertoires were released in a freely available public database meant as a resource for research on the immune response to SARS-CoV-2. The samples were drawn from two sources: the first 160 participants of the ongoing ImmuneRACE study, and about 1,300 subjects contributed by 6 global collaborators. A de-identified subject ID, COVID-19 status, age in years and sex were almost always included in the sample metadata. HLA class I and class II types, where available, came from metadata supplied by the sample provider rather than from assay-based typing.

The immunoSEQ Assay, a bias-controlled multiplex PCR, was used to amplify TCRbeta CDR3 regions from genomic DNA. The original methods were these. Nucleated cell counts per sample were estimated from amplification of reference gene primers within the assay. To quantify the absolute abundance of each unique TCRbeta CDR3 rearrangement, sequence reads were collapsed and filtered. For each sample, productive Simpson clonality was calculated as the square root of Simpson's diversity index across productive rearrangements. TCRdb took this table from immuneACCESS and kept in-frame rearrangements with V and J called. Such tables lack part of the clones; where checked against another copy, unresolved V genes explain under half of the gap, and the rest is unexplained. That table is the source of V, J and clone size, and D and trimming were worked out from the DNA. The sample includes around 61,000 clones, with approximately 89% observed a single time. Jointly, the top ten make up around two fifths of the sample.

Of note for this clone: Its recognized antigen is unknown. Per-base quality was not reported, and no clone a single base away is much larger than it.

Summary of the overall study and its limitations: How much clinical and demographic metadata was included differed by source and by participant, and the metadata was provided uncurated.

The CDR3 covers 18 residues, taking in both the cysteine and the phenylalanine. The DNA shown is the 54-base CDR3, in frame from base 1. The V end loses 2 bases and the J end loses 0 bases, and a stretch of 19 bases separates them. One collaborating source in Seattle enrolled patients during active infection and followed them longitudinally through the course of disease. The collaborating institutions used their own protocols to collect whole blood in K2EDTA tubes. Collaborator samples were shipped for TCRbeta analysis as frozen whole blood, isolated PBMCs, or DNA extracted from either sample type. The sequencing sample was made of peripheral blood. This TCR came from an older woman with COVID-19, enrolled during active disease. The chain joins TRBV23-1 to TRBJ1-1; a confident D gene designation cannot be given. TRBV23-1 is classed as an ORF, of uncertain function. The DNA sequence is TGCGCCAGCAGTCAACCACGGACGTTTGGGGAGGTGAACACTGAAGCTTTCTTT. This translates into CASSQPRTFGEVNTEAFF.